This TCR beta chain is drawn from a study of vaccination effects on CD4 cells after COVID-19. At the level of the study: Post-vaccine samples followed the second dose by a median of 72 days.

Study conclusions and caveats: Just 1 of 255 vaccine-induced clones in healthy recipients was cross-reactive. Late in the post-vaccination period, infection-induced and vaccine-induced clones underwent marked clonal contraction.

Germline V lookup: CDR1 WNHNN, CDR2 SYGVQD (reference sequence). V lost 6 bases to trimming and J lost 4 bases; unmatched junction nucleotides: 12. The CDR3 is 16 amino acids. Method: immunoSEQ multiplex PCR; TCRdb's copy keeps in-frame clones and lacks some. The sample gives about 27,000 clones, 83% of which show up once; approximately 1.5% is in the top ten. Antigen-specific CD4+ T cells expanded by the ViraFEST assay with viral peptide pools were then sequenced. Isolating CD4+ T cells followed 9 to 10 days of culture. Either the BNT162b2 or mRNA-1273 vaccine was given to participants in two doses. IL-2 medium took the place of half the medium on both days 3 and 7. With regard to this clone: Its antigen is not known.

This specimen was CD4+ T cells from PBMCs cultured with HCoV-NL63 spike peptides, taken after COVID-19 vaccination. This sequence originates from a human donor who received a COVID-19 vaccine. Some clones in this sample may be carry-over from other donors' samples. J is TRBJ2-5 and V is TRBV10-1; 9 nucleotides align to TRBD2. The CDR3: CASSPGGGGAGETQYF. CDR3 sequence (DNA): TGCGCCAGCAGCCCCGGTGGCGGGGGGGCGGGAGAGACCCAGTACTTC.